The 29 T cell receptor beta chains below all came from one sample that was sequenced in a study of blood T cell repertoires in COVID-19. TCRdb keeps only in-frame clones here, not all; method: immunoSEQ multiplex PCR. The sample carries some 220,000 clones, roughly 90% recorded once. The sample taken for sequencing was PBMCs or T cells enriched from blood (not recorded which). The source of these receptors is a woman between 35 and 50 years old with acute COVID-19.

The chain couples TRBV27 to TRBJ2-3; tentative D call: TRBD2 (5 bases). V was trimmed by 6 bases and J by 0 bases, leaving 22 bases between them. CDR1 MNHEY and CDR2 SMNVEV come from the germline V gene (reference sequence). The CDR3 has 18 amino acids. The CDR3 loop reads CASSLSWGARSSTDTQYF. The CDR3 DNA sequence: TGTGCCAGCAGCCTCTCCTGGGGAGCCCGGTCTAGCACAGATACGCAGTATTTT.

The chain uses TRBV4-1 and TRBJ2-7; the match to TRBD2 covers 10 bases. CDR1 and CDR2 (germline): MGHRA, YSYEKL. V lost 4 bases, J lost 0 bases, and 9 bases stayed unmatched. There are 17 residues in the CDR3. CDR3 sequence reads: CASSPLRGLADSYEQYV. In nucleotides, the CDR3 is TGCGCCAGCAGCCCCCTACGAGGACTAGCGGACTCCTACGAGCAGTACGTC.

This clone was detected only once. The V and J genes are TRBV29-1 and TRBJ2-2, with D possibly being TRBD1 (5 bases). Trimming removed 2 bases from V and 6 bases from J, with 7 bases in between. Germline V gene sequence: CDR1 SQVTM, CDR2 ANQGSEA. This CDR3 has 12 residues. The CDR3 reads CSVERGSGELFF. The CDR3 nucleotides are TGCAGCGTTGAAAGGGGATCCGGGGAGCTGTTTTTT.

The count of this clone is one. The chain uses TRBV7-8 and TRBJ1-4; D gene unclear. The length of the CDR3 is 15 residues. CDR1 is SGHVS, CDR2 FQNEAQ, per germline. Trimming removed 3 bases at V and 0 bases at J, with 8 bases between. CDR3 nucleotide sequence: TGTGCCAGCAGCTTCACTGAAGCAACTAATGAAAAACTGTTTTTT. Amino acid sequence: CASSFTEATNEKLFF.

The chain employs TRBV10-2 and TRBJ1-1; 12 bases match TRBD1. The V segment lost 6 bases and the J segment 6 bases; nucleotides outside the gene matches: 8. Per germline, CDR1 WSHSY and CDR2 SAAADI. The CDR3 is made up of 15 amino acids. The CDR3 nucleotides read TGCGCCAGCAGAGTGACGGGACAGGGGGCCGCTGAAGCTTTCTTT. This sequence encodes CASRVTGQGAAEAFF.

The chain recombines TRBV30 with TRBJ1-1; no firm D call. V was pared by 1 base and J by 1 base, with 7 bases between. CDR3 size: 13 residues. Looked up from germline, CDR1 is GTSNPN and CDR2 is SVGIG (reference sequence). For the CDR3, the DNA is TGTGCCTGGAGTGCCGGAGGGAACACTGAAGCTTTCTTT. Protein sequence: CAWSAGGNTEAFF.

The chain links TRBV19 to TRBJ1-1, with unresolved D. Germline CDR1 and CDR2: LNHDA and SQIVND (reference sequence). This CDR3 comprises 13 residues. The ends were cut back, 7 bases at V and 5 bases at J, with 14 bases in the middle. CDR3 nucleotide sequence: TGTGCCAGTATGAGCCGGGCGGGGACTGAAGCTTTCTTT. It translates to CASMSRAGTEAFF. The full variable domain, completed using reference TRBV19 and TRBJ1-1, is DGGITQSPKYLFRKEGQNVTLSCEQNLNHDAMYWYRQDPGQGLRLIYYSQIVNDFQKGDIAEGYSVSREKKESFPLTVTSAQKNPTAFYLCASMSRAGTEAFFGQGTRLTVV.

The chain is built from TRBV10-3 and TRBJ2-1, with 11 bases that match TRBD2. CDR1 is ENHRY and CDR2 is SYGVKD in the germline V gene. The CDR3 totals 14 residues. V shed 6 bases, J shed 8 bases, and the junction held 6 bases outside the gene matches. The CDR3 region is CAIRHSGGAYEQFF. CDR3 DNA sequence: TGTGCCATCAGGCATAGCGGGGGGGCCTATGAGCAGTTCTTC.

The chain employs TRBV29-1 and TRBJ1-1; D might be TRBD1 (5 bases). V was clipped by 4 bases and J by 2 bases, with 8 bases between them. The CDR3 sequence is 12 residues long. Germline-derived CDR1 and CDR2 are SQVTM and ANQGSEA. The CDR3 loop reads CSVGQGNTEAFF. CDR3 DNA sequence: TGCAGCGTTGGTCAGGGAAACACTGAAGCTTTCTTT.

The gene calls are TRBV24-1 and TRBJ1-1; tentatively, D is TRBD1 (6 bases). The V gene's germline CDR1 is KGHDR and CDR2 SFDVKD. Trimming took 3 bases from V and 5 from J, leaving 15 bases between them. The CDR3 is 15 residues long. CDR3 sequence reads: CATSDHRGGRTEAFF. The CDR3 coding sequence is TGTGCCACCAGTGATCACCGGGGGGGGCGAACTGAAGCTTTCTTT.

The chain couples TRBV29-1 to TRBJ2-5; D possibly corresponds to TRBD1 (6 bases). CDR3 length equals 13 residues. CDR1 and CDR2 (germline): SQVTM, ANQGSEA. V lost 1 base and J 0 bases, leaving 6 bases between the germline ends. CDR3 nucleotides: TGCAGCGTTGAAGGGACAGACCAAGAGACCCAGTACTTC. Encoded protein: CSVEGTDQETQYF. The full variable domain, with the rest looked up from reference TRBV29-1 and TRBJ2-5, is SAVISQKPSRDICQRGTSLTIQCQVDSQVTMMFWYRQQPGQSLTLIATANQGSEATYESGFVIDKFPISRPNLTFSTLTVSNMSPEDSSIYLCSVEGTDQETQYFGPGTRLLVL.

The sample holds one count of this clone. The rearrangement links TRBV20-1 to TRBJ2-7; 7 nucleotides align to TRBD1. Germline trimming cut 3 bases from V and 5 bases from J; bases unmatched to any gene: 4. In germline, CDR1 is DFQATT, CDR2 SNEGSKA (reference sequence). This CDR3 has 12 residues. The CDR3 reads CSASPGGNEQYF. The CDR3 DNA reads as TGCAGTGCTAGTCCAGGGGGTAACGAGCAGTACTTC.

V usage is TRBV6-5 and J usage is TRBJ2-2; TRBD1 matches at 9 bases. V was clipped by 6 bases and J by 6 bases; unmatched bases: 8. There are 15 residues in the CDR3. Germline values: CDR1 MNHEY, CDR2 SVGAGI. The CDR3, as DNA: TGTGCCAGCAGCTCCGGGACAGGGCCTCCCGGGGAGCTGTTTTTT. This encodes CASSSGTGPPGELFF.

This clone was seen a single time. The chain recombines TRBV5-4 with TRBJ1-1, with a weak D call TRBD1 (5 bases). Per germline, CDR1 SGHNT and CDR2 YYREEE (reference sequence). This CDR3 contains 13 residues. Trimming shortened V by 5 bases and J by 5 bases, and 13 bases separated the two germline ends. CDR3 in amino acids: CASRPNRQTEAFF. The CDR3 DNA reads TGTGCCAGCAGACCCAACAGGCAGACTGAAGCTTTCTTT.

This clone was recorded many times. V is TRBV14 and J is TRBJ1-1, with a possible D match to TRBD1 (6 bases). The V end was cut by 4 bases, the J end by 0 bases, with 12 bases between. This CDR3 region has 15 residues. CDR1 is SGHDN and CDR2 is FVKESK in the germline V gene. The CDR3 loop reads CASSRITGLNTEAFF. The CDR3 DNA reads TGTGCCAGCAGCCGGATTACAGGGCTGAACACTGAAGCTTTCTTT.

V gene TRBV10-3 combines with J gene TRBJ1-2; tentative D call: TRBD1 (5 bases). This CDR3 region has 13 residues. CDR1 ENHRY and CDR2 SYGVKD come from the germline V gene. Trimming shortened V by 6 bases and J by 1 base, and 9 bases separated the two germline ends. CDR3 sequence (DNA): TGTGCCATCAGAACCGACAGTAACTATGGCTACACCTTC. Protein sequence: CAIRTDSNYGYTF.

The chain is built from TRBV20-1 and TRBJ1-1; D call uncertain. CDR3 size: 11 residues. CDR1 is DFQATT, CDR2 SNEGSKA, per germline (reference sequence). V lost 5 bases, J lost 5 bases, and 9 bases lay in between. The CDR3, as DNA: TGCAGTGCTGGGAGCGAGACTGAAGCTTTCTTT. Translation: CSAGSETEAFF.

The genes are TRBV7-3 and TRBJ2-1; no clear D gene. The CDR3 covers 13 residues. The germline V gene has CDR1 SGHTA and CDR2 FQGTGA. V was cut by 2 bases and J by 4 bases, with 6 bases left in between. As DNA, the CDR3 is TGTGCCAGCAGCTTACAGGCATACAATGAGCAGTTCTTC. Translation: CASSLQAYNEQFF.

This chain connects TRBV7-3 to TRBJ2-6; the match to TRBD1 covers 9 bases. The length of the CDR3 is 17 residues. Germline-derived CDR1 and CDR2 are SGHTA and FQGTGA. Trimming took 3 bases from V and 2 from J; bases not matched to a gene: 5. This CDR3 reads CASSLGQGITGANVLTF. The CDR3 region has the DNA TGTGCCAGCAGCTTGGGACAGGGAATAACTGGGGCCAACGTCCTGACTTTC.

The chain uses TRBV20-1 and TRBJ2-7, with 8 bases fitting TRBD1. The CDR3 is 13 residues long. Germline V gene sequence: CDR1 DFQATT, CDR2 SNEGSKA (reference sequence). V was clipped by 3 bases and J by 4 bases; unmatched bases: 5. The CDR3 spells CSASMDRAYEQYF. DNA of the CDR3: TGCAGTGCTAGTATGGACAGGGCGTACGAGCAGTACTTC.

This clone has a count of ten or more. The chain employs TRBV4-1 and TRBJ2-2; 9 positions agree with TRBD1. Germline CDR1 MGHRA, CDR2 YSYEKL. The CDR3 contains 17 residues. Losses at the gene ends were 2 bases for V and 3 bases for J; bases not matched to a gene: 7. CDR3 in amino acids: CASSQTRDRADTGELFF. In DNA form, the CDR3 reads TGCGCCAGCAGCCAAACCCGGGACAGGGCGGACACCGGGGAGCTGTTTTTT.

V and J are TRBV5-1 and TRBJ1-1; D remains ambiguous. The CDR3 contains 12 residues. The ends were cut back, 0 bases at V and 8 bases at J, with 8 bases in the middle. CDR1 and CDR2 (germline): SGHRS, YFSETQ. CDR3 nucleotides: TGCGCCAGCAGCTTGGGACTCTCGGAAGCTTTCTTT. Its translation: CASSLGLSEAFF.

J is TRBJ1-1 and V is TRBV12-5; tentative D call: TRBD1 (5 bases). V shed 6 bases and J shed 11 bases, with 13 bases lying between them. The germline V gene encodes CDR1 LGHNT and CDR2 FRNRAP. The CDR3 has 11 residues. CDR3 DNA: TGTGCTAGTGGCATCTCCGGGGGGGCTTTCTTT. Translation gives CASGISGGAFF.

The chain has TRBV2 and TRBJ1-3, with TRBD1 matching 9 bases. The length of the CDR3 is 15 residues. The germline V gene encodes CDR1 SNHLY and CDR2 FYNNEI. V gave up 5 bases and J gave up 0 bases; unmatched junction bases: 2. CDR3 DNA: TGTGCCAGCAGTCCGACAGGGGGCTCTGGAAACACCATATATTTT. The encoded protein is CASSPTGGSGNTIYF.

Here the CDR3 DNA reads TGTGCCAGTACCCGAGCGGCTAACTATGGCTACACCTTC. This codes for CASTRAANYGYTF. The chain employs TRBV19 and TRBJ1-2, with no clear D. Germline assignment: CDR1 LNHDA and CDR2 SQIVND (reference sequence). The CDR3 contains 13 residues. V lost 7 bases, J lost 0 bases, and 9 bases lay in between.

This clone came up once. The chain has TRBV7-2 and TRBJ1-1; D gene ambiguous. This CDR3 has 14 residues. CDR1 SGHTA and CDR2 FQGNSA come from the germline V gene. The germline V and J ends were trimmed by 1 base and 4 bases, with 10 bases remaining between them. The CDR3 bases are TGTGCCAGCAGCTTAGTCCCAGGTCTCACTGAAGCTTTCTTT. It is translated as CASSLVPGLTEAFF.

The chain carries TRBV27 and TRBJ1-1; D is possibly TRBD1 (5 bases). The CDR3 has 14 residues. Germline V lookup: CDR1 MNHEY, CDR2 SMNVEV (reference sequence). Between the trimmed V and J ends, which lost 5 bases and 5 bases, there was a span of 15 bases. The CDR3 sequence: CASSPWGGGTEAFF. The CDR3 DNA sequence: TGTGCCAGCAGTCCTTGGGGGGGTGGAACTGAAGCTTTCTTT.

The V and J genes are TRBV19 and TRBJ1-3; no firm D call. V lost 2 bases and J 4 bases, leaving 12 bases between the germline ends. The CDR3 spans 15 residues. Germline-derived CDR1 and CDR2 are LNHDA and SQIVND (reference sequence). CDR3 nucleotide sequence: TGTGCCAGTAGTATACAGGACTTGGCGGGAAACACCATATATTTT. Translated: CASSIQDLAGNTIYF.

The J gene is TRBJ1-1, the V gene TRBV5-1; D is uncertain. Germline values: CDR1 SGHRS, CDR2 YFSETQ. Trimming pared 2 bases from V and 0 bases from J, leaving 11 bases between. The CDR3 consists of 15 residues. The DNA for the CDR3 is TGCGCCAGCAGCTTCGGAGTCTCGTTGAACACTGAAGCTTTCTTT. Its translation is CASSFGVSLNTEAFF.